The sequence of this T cell receptor beta chain was determined in a study of T cell responses to AZD1222 COVID-19 vaccine (dated by TCRdb to the early 2020s). Background on the whole study: A total of 230 to 250 trial participants underwent TCR sequencing, of whom about 210 had received two doses of AZD1222 and around 25 had received two doses of the MenACWY control vaccine. Trial participants were enrolled by age into 18-55, 56-69 and 70-plus year subgroups, with approximately 150, 30 and 60 TCR-sequenced participants respectively.

On the study overall, not on this receptor specifically: The 56-69-year group was small, and its depth increase did not reach significance, likely because of low power. Epitopes outside the regions mutated in the B.1.351 and B.1.1.7 variants were reportedly recognized by nearly half of the unique spike-specific TCRs. Spike-specific TCR breadth and depth rose significantly after two AZD1222 doses compared with day 0 and with MenACWY recipients. The whole spike protein was spanned by vaccine-associated CD4 TCRs, and dominant responses were seen in regions 160-218 and 743-854. Conclusions about previously exposed vaccinees are limited because only six or seven AZD1222 recipients were SARS-CoV-2 seropositive at baseline. Because no samples from the day 14 peak response were available, repertoires could be characterized only after the peak T cell response. Participants were mostly white British and included more females than males, and it was suggested by the authors that clonal diversity may have been underestimated.

CDR1 and CDR2 were assigned from the germline V gene as SQVTM and ANQGSEA. The CDR3 measures 17 amino acids from cysteine to phenylalanine. The sequence is cut down to CDR3 DNA, 51 bases in frame from base 1. V and J are trimmed by 4 bases and 1 base, and the gene matches miss 12 bases of the junction. The time point label on this specimen signifies: about 28 days (+/-7) after the second vaccine dose. AZD1222 recipients given second doses at about 4 weeks or at about 12 weeks were pooled, since spike-specific TCR depth and breadth were not found to differ between the two schedules. Vaccinee samples were obtained from the UK trials COV001 and COV002, which included a single-blind randomized controlled phase 2/3 trial of AZD1222 (ChAdOx1 nCoV-19) in healthy adults. Trial participant PBMC samples were collected at day 0 and day 28 after the second dose for TCRbeta chain sequencing. Worth noting for this clone: Its recognized antigen is unknown. No qualities accompany the bases; no much larger clone lies one base away.

The CDR3 regions of human TCRbeta chains were analyzed by immunosequencing. The study's own analysis went as follows. Repertoire TCRs were matched against a reference library of SARS-CoV-2-specific TCRs generated with the MIRA antigen-specificity platform. Breadth meant the fraction of unique TCRs that were SARS-CoV-2-associated, whereas depth meant the fraction of total T cells that were SARS-CoV-2-associated. Using the MIRA data, every spike-specific TCR was mapped to the spike region that the TCR reacted to and assigned to either a CD4 or a CD8 class. Log10-transformed breadth and depth values were compared by one-way ANOVA with Sidak's multiple comparisons tests. TCRdb took this table from immuneACCESS and kept in-frame rearrangements with V and J called. Such tables lack part of the clones; where checked against another copy, unresolved V genes explain under half of the gap, and the rest is unexplained. Clone size and V and J calls were adopted from that table, with D and trimming inferred from the DNA. This sample gives 95,000 to 150,000 clones in total; roughly 90% of them show up just once. More than 7% of the sample lies in the top ten.

This receptor chain uses TRBV29-1 and TRBJ2-3, with 9 bases matching TRBD2. The receptor comes from an adult who received the AZD1222 COVID-19 vaccine. This specimen consisted of peripheral blood, obtained 28 days after the second AZD1222 dose. The CDR3 protein is CSVGLFGAGGGTDTQYF. The nucleotides are TGCAGCGTTGGGCTGTTTGGAGCGGGGGGTGGCACAGATACGCAGTATTTT.